This TCR beta chain was retrieved from a study of T cells in Graves' hyperthyroidism and ophthalmopathy. Ends included, the CDR3 has 9 residues. Germline assignment: CDR1 DFQATT and CDR2 SNEGSKA (reference sequence). Ophthalmopathy patients had Clinical Activity Score at least 3, NOSPECS grade at least 4, duration under 3 months. The study excluded patients with uncontrolled infection, other autoimmune disease, pregnancy or lactation. Clinical symptoms, serum thyroxine and TRAb, thyroid ultrasound and orbital computed tomography were used for the diagnoses. On this clonotype itself: The CDR3 carries no conserved terminal phenylalanine or tryptophan, so it likely arises from a read error. It is unclear where the CDR3 begins or ends on the DNA, so no DNA is shown, and the CDR3 is as TCRdb lists it.

Amplification targeted TCR beta CDR3 regions from RNA transcripts. The study used the HTBI primer set for a first-round RT-PCR of the TCR CDR3. TCRdb fed the multiplex PCR reads into MiXCR, producing one record per CDR3 protein. Found here are 50,000 to 60,000 distinct CDR3 sequences, approximately 48% of them singletons; the top ten hold over 8%. The TCR originated in a woman aged 50 to 60 with Graves' ophthalmopathy. The J gene is TRBJ2-7, the V gene TRBV20-1. Sequencing input: blood. The CDR3 loop is CSAIGLLNS.